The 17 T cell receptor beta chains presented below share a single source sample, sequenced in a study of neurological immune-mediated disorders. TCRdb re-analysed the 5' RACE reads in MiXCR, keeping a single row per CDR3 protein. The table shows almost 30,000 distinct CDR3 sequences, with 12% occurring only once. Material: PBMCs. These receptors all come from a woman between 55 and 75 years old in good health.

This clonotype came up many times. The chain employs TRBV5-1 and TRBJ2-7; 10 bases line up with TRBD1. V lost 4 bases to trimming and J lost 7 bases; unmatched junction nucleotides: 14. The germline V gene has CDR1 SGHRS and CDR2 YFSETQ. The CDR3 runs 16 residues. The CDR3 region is CASSPQGTGAGQEQYF. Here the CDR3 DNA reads TGCGCCAGCAGCCCGCAAGGGACAGGGGCCGGGCAGGAGCAGTACTTC.

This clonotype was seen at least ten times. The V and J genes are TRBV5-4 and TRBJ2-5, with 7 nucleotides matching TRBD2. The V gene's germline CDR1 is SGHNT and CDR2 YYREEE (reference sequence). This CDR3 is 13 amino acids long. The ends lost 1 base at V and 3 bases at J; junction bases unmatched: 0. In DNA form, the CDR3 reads TGTGCCAGCAGCTTGCGGGGGGAAGAGACCCAGTACTTC. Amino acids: CASSLRGEETQYF. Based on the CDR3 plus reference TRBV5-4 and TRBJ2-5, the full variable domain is ETGVTQSPTHLIKTRGQQVTLRCSSQSGHNTVSWYQQALGQGPQFIFQYYREEENGRGNFPPRFSGLQFPNYSSELNVNALELDDSALYLCASSLRGEETQYFGPGTRLLVL.

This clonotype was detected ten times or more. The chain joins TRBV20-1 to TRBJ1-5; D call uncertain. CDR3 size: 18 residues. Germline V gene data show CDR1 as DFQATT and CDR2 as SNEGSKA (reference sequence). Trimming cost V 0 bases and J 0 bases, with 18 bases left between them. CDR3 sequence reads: CSAREEGKGTYSNQPQHF. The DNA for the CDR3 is TGCAGTGCTAGAGAAGAGGGAAAGGGCACCTATAGCAATCAGCCCCAGCATTTT.

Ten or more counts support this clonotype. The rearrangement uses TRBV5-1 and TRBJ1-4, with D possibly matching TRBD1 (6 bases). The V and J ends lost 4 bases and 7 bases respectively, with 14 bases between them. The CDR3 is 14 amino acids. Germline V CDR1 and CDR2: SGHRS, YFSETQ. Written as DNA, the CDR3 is TGCGCCAGCAGCATACAGGGCGGTGGTGAAAAACTGTTTTTT. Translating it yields CASSIQGGGEKLFF. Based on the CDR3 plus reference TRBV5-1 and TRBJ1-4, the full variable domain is KAGVTQTPRYLIKTRGQQVTLSCSPISGHRSVSWYQQTPGQGLQFLFEYFSETQRNKGNFPGRFSGRQFSNSRSEMNVSTLELGDSALYLCASSIQGGGEKLFFGSGTQLSVL.

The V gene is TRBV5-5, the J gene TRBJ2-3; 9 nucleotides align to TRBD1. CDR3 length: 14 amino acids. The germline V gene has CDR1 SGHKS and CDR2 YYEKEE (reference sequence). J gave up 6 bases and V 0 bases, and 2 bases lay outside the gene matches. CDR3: CASSLDRGRDTQYF. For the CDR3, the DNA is TGTGCCAGCAGCTTGGACAGGGGGCGTGATACGCAGTATTTT.

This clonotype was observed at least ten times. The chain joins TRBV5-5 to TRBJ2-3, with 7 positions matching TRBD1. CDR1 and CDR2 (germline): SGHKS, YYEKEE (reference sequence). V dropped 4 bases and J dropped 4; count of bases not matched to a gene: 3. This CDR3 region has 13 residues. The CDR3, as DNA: TGTGCCAGCAGCGAGGGGGCCGCAGATACGCAGTATTTT. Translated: CASSEGAADTQYF.

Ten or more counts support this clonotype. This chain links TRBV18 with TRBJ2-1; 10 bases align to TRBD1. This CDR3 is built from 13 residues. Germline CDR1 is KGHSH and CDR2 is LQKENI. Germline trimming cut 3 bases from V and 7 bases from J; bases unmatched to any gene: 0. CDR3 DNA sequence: TGTGCCAGCTCACCGGACAGGGGGAATGAGCAGTTCTTC. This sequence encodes CASSPDRGNEQFF. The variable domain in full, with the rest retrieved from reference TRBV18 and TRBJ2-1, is NAGVMQNPRHLVRRRGQEARLRCSPMKGHSHVYWYRQLPEEGLKFMVYLQKENIIDESGMPKERFSAEFPKEGPSILRIQQVVRGDSAAYFCASSPDRGNEQFFGPGTRLTVL.

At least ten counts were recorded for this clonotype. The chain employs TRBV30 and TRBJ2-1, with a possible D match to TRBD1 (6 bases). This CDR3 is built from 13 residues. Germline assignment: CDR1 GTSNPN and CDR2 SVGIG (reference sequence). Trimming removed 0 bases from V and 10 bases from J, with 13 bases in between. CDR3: CAWSVRTDSEQFF. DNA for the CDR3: TGTGCCTGGAGTGTCCGGACAGACTCGGAGCAGTTCTTC.

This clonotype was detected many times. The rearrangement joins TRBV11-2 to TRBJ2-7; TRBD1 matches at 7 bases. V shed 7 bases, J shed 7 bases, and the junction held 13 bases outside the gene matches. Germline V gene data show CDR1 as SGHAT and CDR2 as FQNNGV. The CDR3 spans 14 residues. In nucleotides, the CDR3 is TGTGCCAGCATGAAGAGGGGGCCTGACCCTGAGCAGTACTTC. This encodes CASMKRGPDPEQYF.

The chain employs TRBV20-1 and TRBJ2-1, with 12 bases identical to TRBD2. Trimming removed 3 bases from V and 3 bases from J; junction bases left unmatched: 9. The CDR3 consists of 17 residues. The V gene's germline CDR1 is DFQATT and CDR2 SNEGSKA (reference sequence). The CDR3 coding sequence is TGCAGTGCTAGGGTCTCTAGCGGGAGGGCCGGCTACAATGAGCAGTTCTTC. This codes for CSARVSSGRAGYNEQFF.

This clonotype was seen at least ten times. The CDR3 DNA reads TGCAGCGCCATGGACATGAACACTGAAGCTTTCTTT. Protein product: CSAMDMNTEAFF. The chain carries TRBV29-1 and TRBJ1-1, with D possibly being TRBD1 (5 bases). Germline V gene sequence: CDR1 SQVTM, CDR2 ANQGSEA. The germline V and J ends were trimmed by 7 bases and 0 bases, with 9 bases remaining between them. The CDR3 loop spans 12 amino acids.

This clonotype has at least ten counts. CDR3 protein: CASSQDLVGAGEKLFF. In nucleotides, the CDR3 is TGTGCCAGCAGCCAAGATCTCGTGGGGGCGGGTGAAAAACTGTTTTTT. This chain joins TRBV3-1 and TRBJ1-4; D is perhaps TRBD1 (6 bases). This CDR3 comprises 16 residues. The V end lost 0 bases, the J end lost 7 bases, and 15 bases lay between the germline ends. Germline V CDR1 and CDR2: LGHDT, YNNKEL (reference sequence).

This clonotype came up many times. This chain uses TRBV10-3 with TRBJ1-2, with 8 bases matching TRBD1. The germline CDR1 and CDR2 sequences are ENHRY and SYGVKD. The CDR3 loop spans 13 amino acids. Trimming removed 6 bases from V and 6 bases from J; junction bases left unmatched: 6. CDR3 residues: CAIRSTGADGYTF. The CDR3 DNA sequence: TGTGCCATCAGATCGACAGGGGCAGATGGCTACACCTTC.

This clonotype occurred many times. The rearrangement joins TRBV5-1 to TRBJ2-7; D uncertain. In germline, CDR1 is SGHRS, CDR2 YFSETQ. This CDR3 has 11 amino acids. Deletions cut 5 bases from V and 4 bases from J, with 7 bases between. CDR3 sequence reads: CASSASYEQYF. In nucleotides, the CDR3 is TGCGCCAGCAGTGCGTCTTACGAGCAGTACTTC.

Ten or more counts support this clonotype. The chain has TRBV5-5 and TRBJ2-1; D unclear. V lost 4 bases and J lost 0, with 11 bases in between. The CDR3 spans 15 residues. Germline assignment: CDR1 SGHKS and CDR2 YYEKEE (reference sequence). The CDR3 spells CASSTDWSSYNEQFF. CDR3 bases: TGTGCCAGCAGCACCGACTGGAGCTCCTACAATGAGCAGTTCTTC.

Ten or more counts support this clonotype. The CDR3: CASSPRSGSLYPNYGYTF. DNA of the CDR3: TGTGCCAGCAGCCCTCGGTCGGGATCACTTTACCCTAACTATGGCTACACCTTC. This chain links TRBV7-2 with TRBJ1-2, with D unresolved. The V and J ends lost 5 bases and 0 bases respectively, with 22 bases between them. The CDR3 runs to 18 residues. Per germline, CDR1 SGHTA and CDR2 FQGNSA.

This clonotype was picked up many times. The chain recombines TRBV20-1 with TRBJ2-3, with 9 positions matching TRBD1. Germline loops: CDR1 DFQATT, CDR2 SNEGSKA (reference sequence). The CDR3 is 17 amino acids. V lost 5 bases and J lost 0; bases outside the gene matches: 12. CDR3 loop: CSARGRDRVTSTDTQYF. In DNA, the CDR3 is TGCAGTGCTCGGGGGCGGGACAGGGTAACTAGCACAGATACGCAGTATTTT.